This T cell receptor (beta chain) was identified during a study of T cell responses to AZD1222 COVID-19 vaccine. V shed 2 bases and J shed 1 base, with 3 bases lying between them. CDR3 length equals 13 residues. Germline V gene lookup returns CDR1 MDHEN and CDR2 SYDVKM. TCRdb's table, derived via immunoSEQ multiplex PCR, lists solely in-frame clones and lacks some. The sample records 95,000 to 150,000 clones, just under 90% being singletons. Sequences were derived from peripheral blood, sampled on day 0 of AZD1222 vaccination. The V gene is TRBV28, the J gene TRBJ1-5; D gene uncertain. The clonotype originates from an adult in good health. The CDR3 is CASSLVSNQPQHF. Here the CDR3 DNA reads TGTGCCAGCAGTTTAGTCAGCAATCAGCCCCAGCATTTT.